The present T cell receptor beta chain was sequenced within a study of shared clonotypes between healthy human individuals. Data came from immunoSEQ multiplex PCR; TCRdb stores just in-frame clones and leaves some out. This sample has hundreds of thousands of clones, with 73% found just once. The donors, healthy adults who were HIV-negative, had experienced no recent acute infections or vaccinations. Every contributor of samples was a Caucasian grown-up residing in Nashville, Tennessee. The length of the CDR3 is 13 residues. Germline CDR1 MNHNS, CDR2 SASEGT. Trimming at V came to 3 bases and at J to 4 bases, leaving 2 bases not matched to a gene.

This sequence originates from a woman aged 30 to 39 in good health. The chain joins TRBV6-1 to TRBJ2-7; 8 nucleotides line up with TRBD2. The sample comprised memory CD4+ T cells sorted from blood. Subset indicated: CD45RA-negative fraction. The CDR3: CASSEGLVYEQYF. DNA of the CDR3: TGTGCCAGCAGTGAGGGACTAGTTTACGAGCAGTACTTC.